The next 22 T cell receptor beta chains were all read from a single sample in a study of blood T cell repertoires in COVID-19 (dated by TCRdb to 2019 to 2021). Receptor amplification or capture employed the immunoSEQ multiplex PCR assay. The source is immuneACCESS, and TCRdb retained only in-frame sequences with V and J called. Part of the clones is not carried over; for the studies checked, unresolved V genes explain less than half of this, and the remainder is unexplained. Here the sample has under 350,000 clones; 80% to 90% occur a single time. Around 4.4% of the sample lies in the top ten. Sequencing was carried out using peripheral blood. Source of these receptors: a man in his forties with acute or convalescent COVID-19.

The chain combines TRBV2 with TRBJ2-3; TRBD2 matches at 10 bases. From germline, CDR1 is SNHLY and CDR2 FYNNEI. J lost 0 bases, V lost 10 bases, and 4 bases had no gene match. The CDR3 is made up of 14 amino acids. The CDR3 region has the DNA TGTGCCACATTACTAGCGGGGAGCACAGATACGCAGTATTTT. Its protein is CATLLAGSTDTQYF. Combining the CDR3 with reference TRBV2 and TRBJ2-3 gives the whole variable domain EPEVTQTPSHQVTQMGQEVILRCVPISNHLYFYWYRQILGQKVEFLVSFYNNEISEKSEIFDDQFSVERPDGSNFTLKIRSTKLEDSAMYFCATLLAGSTDTQYFGPGTRLTVL.

This clone appeared once. V gene TRBV6-5 combines with J gene TRBJ1-5; D ambiguous. Looked up from germline, CDR1 is MNHEY and CDR2 is SVGAGI. V dropped 7 bases and J dropped 4 bases, with 11 bases sitting between them. The CDR3 is 13 residues long. In nucleotides, the CDR3 is TGTGCCAGCAATCCGGGGTCGAATCAGCCCCAGCATTTT. Its protein is CASNPGSNQPQHF.

This chain joins TRBV3-1 (or the pseudogene TRBV3-2) and TRBJ2-1; 7 bases line up with TRBD2. The germline V gene has CDR1 LGHDT and CDR2 YNNKEL (reference sequence). The CDR3 is 15 amino acids. V lost 4 bases, J lost 6 bases, and 9 bases stayed unmatched. The CDR3 nucleotides read TGTGCCAGCAGCCCAGCGGGGCCTTCTTTCAATGAGCAGTTCTTC. Translation: CASSPAGPSFNEQFF.

The CDR3 DNA sequence: TGTGCCAGCCAGACTAGCGGTCTGTTAAATGAGCAGTTCTTC. Its translation is CASQTSGLLNEQFF. This chain uses TRBV25-1 with TRBJ2-1, with 9 bases matching TRBD2. The length of the CDR3 is 14 residues. Germline-derived CDR1 and CDR2 are MGHDK and SYGVNS. The V segment lost 8 bases and the J segment 7 bases; nucleotides outside the gene matches: 9.

The chain couples TRBV5-5 to TRBJ1-1; D might be TRBD1 (6 bases). Germline V gene lookup returns CDR1 SGHKS and CDR2 YYEKEE (reference sequence). V was trimmed by 1 base and J by 8 bases, leaving 9 bases between them. The CDR3 contains 12 residues. This chain's CDR3 is CASSLYREEAFF. The CDR3 DNA reads as TGTGCCAGCAGCTTGTACAGGGAAGAAGCTTTCTTT.

The chain carries TRBV5-1 and TRBJ1-1; TRBD1 is a possible D gene (5 bases). With 0 bases removed from V and 11 bases from J, the gap between germline ends came to 17 bases. Germline CDR1 and CDR2: SGHRS and YFSETQ. The CDR3 spans 14 residues. The CDR3 DNA is TGCGCCAGCAGCTTGGCTGGTGACAGACACTCGGCTTTCTTT. Amino acids: CASSLAGDRHSAFF.

This clone was counted a single time. V gene TRBV5-5 combines with J gene TRBJ1-4; 7 nucleotides line up with TRBD1. The germline CDR1 and CDR2 sequences are SGHKS and YYEKEE (reference sequence). The V and J ends lost 0 bases and 5 bases, in that order; junction bases with no gene match: 7. This CDR3 has 16 amino acids. CDR3 sequence: CASSLVAGQQNEKLFF. CDR3 in DNA: TGTGCCAGCAGCTTGGTGGCGGGACAGCAAAATGAAAAACTGTTTTTT.

V and J are TRBV5-1 and TRBJ1-2; D gene uncertain. Trimming removed 4 bases from V and 8 bases from J, with 15 bases in between. Germline CDR1 and CDR2: SGHRS and YFSETQ. This CDR3 comprises 13 residues. As DNA, the CDR3 is TGCGCCAGCAGCCTCGGGAGTCTCTGGGGCTACACCTTC. Translation gives CASSLGSLWGYTF.

The chain carries TRBV7-9 and TRBJ2-6; D perhaps matches TRBD1 (7 bases). The CDR3 contains 18 residues. V shed 0 bases and J shed 0 bases, with 12 bases lying between them. CDR1 and CDR2 from the germline V gene are SEHNR and FQNEAQ (reference sequence). CDR3 coding DNA: TGTGCCAGCAGCTTAGCCGACAGGGAGGCCTCTGGGGCCAACGTCCTGACTTTC. Residues: CASSLADREASGANVLTF. Full variable domain (missing parts from reference TRBV7-9 and TRBJ2-6): DTGVSQNPRHKITKRGQNVTFRCDPISEHNRLYWYRQTLGQGPEFLTYFQNEAQLEKSRLLSDRFSAERPKGSFSTLEIQRTEQGDSAMYLCASSLADREASGANVLTFGAGSRLTVL.

V usage is TRBV28 and J usage is TRBJ2-3, with TRBD2 identical over 10 bases. J was trimmed by 2 bases and V by 5 bases; bases with no gene match: 19. The CDR3 totals 20 residues. Germline CDR1 is MDHEN and CDR2 is SYDVKM. The CDR3 region has the DNA TGTGCCAGCAGTCCTCGGAGCGGGAGGGGTGGGGTTACATTCACAGATACGCAGTATTTT. It yields the protein CASSPRSGRGGVTFTDTQYF.

The J gene is TRBJ1-3, the V gene TRBV6-1; D is perhaps TRBD1 (6 bases). Germline V gene sequence: CDR1 MNHNS, CDR2 SASEGT. Trimming removed 1 base at V and 4 bases at J, with 20 bases between. CDR3 length equals 18 residues. This CDR3 reads CASSEVSTGTFPGNTIYF. CDR3 bases: TGTGCCAGCAGTGAAGTGTCGACAGGTACCTTCCCAGGAAACACCATATATTTT.

This clone was detected a few times. This sequence joins TRBV11-2 and TRBJ1-2; 7 bases line up with TRBD1. Germline CDR1 is SGHAT and CDR2 is FQNNGV. V dropped 5 bases and J dropped 4; count of bases not matched to a gene: 4. CDR3 size: 13 residues. The CDR3 sequence: CASSRTGAYGYTF. The CDR3 coding sequence is TGTGCCAGCAGCAGGACAGGAGCCTATGGCTACACCTTC.

The chain is built from TRBV7-9 and TRBJ1-2; possibly TRBD1 for D (5 bases). The CDR3 runs to 14 residues. Germline loops: CDR1 SEHNR, CDR2 FQNEAQ (reference sequence). V lost 4 bases, J lost 8 bases, and 17 bases lay in between. The CDR3 nucleotides read TGTGCCAGCAGCTCCGGCGGGCAGGGAGGAGGCTACACCTTC. Amino acid sequence: CASSSGGQGGGYTF.

The chain couples TRBV29-1 to TRBJ2-1, with 8 bases lining up with TRBD1. The CDR3 is 13 amino acids. Germline CDR1 is SQVTM and CDR2 is ANQGSEA. V lost 2 bases to trimming and J lost 7 bases; unmatched junction nucleotides: 4. CDR3 loop: CSVESNRGNEQFF. The CDR3 DNA reads as TGCAGCGTTGAATCCAACAGGGGGAATGAGCAGTTCTTC.

This chain links TRBV2 with TRBJ1-2; D is unresolved. The CDR3 has 14 residues. V was shortened by 0 bases and J by 5 bases, with 10 bases between the two germline ends. Germline values: CDR1 SNHLY, CDR2 FYNNEI. The CDR3 loop is CASSEALRGYGYTF. CDR3 DNA: TGTGCCAGCAGTGAAGCGCTTCGGGGTTATGGCTACACCTTC.

The chain joins TRBV19 to TRBJ2-7, with D possibly being TRBD2 (5 bases). From germline, CDR1 is LNHDA and CDR2 SQIVND (reference sequence). This CDR3 comprises 13 residues. With 8 bases removed from V and 3 bases from J, the gap between germline ends came to 14 bases. The CDR3 here is CASRSGGLYEQYF. The CDR3 DNA reads as TGTGCCAGTCGTTCGGGTGGACTCTACGAGCAGTACTTC.

This clone has a single count. Other DNA sequences of this sample code for an identical CDR3. The CDR3 loop is CASSLNSGGNTGELFF. The CDR3 DNA is TGCGCCAGCAGCCTAAATAGCGGGGGGAACACCGGGGAGCTGTTTTTT. V gene TRBV4-1 combines with J gene TRBJ2-2, with TRBD2 matching over 9 bases. The CDR3 runs 16 residues. The germline V gene has CDR1 MGHRA and CDR2 YSYEKL. Trimming cost V 4 bases and J 1 base; bases outside gene matches: 4.

The V and J genes are TRBV20-1 and TRBJ1-2; 8 bases agree with TRBD1. J was trimmed by 7 bases and V by 3 bases; bases with no gene match: 7. The CDR3 extends over 13 amino acids. Germline values: CDR1 DFQATT, CDR2 SNEGSKA (reference sequence). CDR3 nucleotide sequence: TGCAGTGCTAGTAATTCAGGGGGCCGTGGCTACACCTTC. The encoded protein is CSASNSGGRGYTF.

The chain has TRBV2 and TRBJ2-7, with 12 bases matching TRBD2. Germline-derived CDR1 and CDR2 are SNHLY and FYNNEI. The trim removed 4 bases at V and 2 bases at J, leaving 3 bases unmatched. The CDR3 spans 15 residues. DNA for the CDR3: TGTGCCAGCAGTGGACGACTAGCGGGGGCCTACGAGCAGTACTTC. As protein: CASSGRLAGAYEQYF.

This clone was found once. The chain joins TRBV20-1 to TRBJ2-7; D is possibly TRBD1 (6 bases). The germline V gene encodes CDR1 DFQATT and CDR2 SNEGSKA (reference sequence). V lost 4 bases to trimming and J lost 6 bases, with 13 bases between them. CDR3 length: 12 residues. The CDR3 DNA reads as TGCAGTGCTACTGAAACAGGGTTCGAGCAGTACTTC. Translating it yields CSATETGFEQYF.

V is TRBV11-1 and J is TRBJ2-3; D is possibly TRBD2 (7 bases). The CDR3 is made up of 15 amino acids. In germline, CDR1 is SGHAT, CDR2 FQDESV (reference sequence). The ends were cut back, 5 bases at V and 5 bases at J, with 17 bases in the middle. CDR3 coding DNA: TGTGCCAGCAGCGGGGGGGCCCCGCAGGGAGATACGCAGTATTTT. Translated, it gives CASSGGAPQGDTQYF.

The chain joins TRBV7-2 to TRBJ2-1, with 8 bases aligning to TRBD1. The germline V gene encodes CDR1 SGHTA and CDR2 FQGNSA. The CDR3 runs 15 residues. V lost 2 bases and J lost 4; bases outside the gene matches: 4. The CDR3 DNA reads TGTGCCAGCAGCTTAAACCGGGACAGGTACAATGAGCAGTTCTTC. Its translation: CASSLNRDRYNEQFF.